Sequencing of this T cell receptor (beta chain) was carried out in a study of cytomegalovirus exposure and HLA in healthy donors. A single count supports this clone. The antigen is not known. Missing from this donor's record is the CMV serostatus. Study conclusions and caveats: In a later analysis, productive TCRs from donors in an Asian-associated ancestry cluster reportedly carried fewer N-insertions than the cohort mean.

Germline V gene sequence: CDR1 LNHDA, CDR2 SQIVND (reference sequence). V lost 1 base to trimming and J lost 1 base; unmatched junction nucleotides: 3. The CDR3 length is 17 residues. The PCR made use of 60 Vbeta and 13 Jbeta primers. Per the original methods: Some 11 million of the about 80 million unique TCR beta chains counted in a later analysis were shared. Here immunoSEQ multiplex PCR was the method, and the copy in TCRdb shows in-frame clones only, minus some. Clonal size and the V and J genes are those of that table, whereas D and trimming came from the DNA. The sample has roughly 140,000 clones; around 75% are singletons.

Sequencing used PBMCs. This clonotype was sampled from a human donor in good health. The V call is TRBV19, the J call TRBJ2-1; the match to TRBD2 covers 11 bases. The CDR3 DNA reads as TGTGCCAGTAGTATAGGTAGCGGGGGGGTGTCCTACAATGAGCAGTTCTTC. This encodes CASSIGSGGVSYNEQFF. The whole variable domain, filled in from reference TRBV19 and TRBJ2-1, reads DGGITQSPKYLFRKEGQNVTLSCEQNLNHDAMYWYRQDPGQGLRLIYYSQIVNDFQKGDIAEGYSVSREKKESFPLTVTSAQKNPTAFYLCASSIGSGGVSYNEQFFGPGTRLTVL.